This TCR beta chain was observed in a study of CXCR3-negative and CXCR3-positive naive CD8 T cells. Study-level information: Across all libraries, TRB reads numbered about 135 million, with about 1.5 +/- 0.3 million in each library. Regarding the study as a whole: TRBV-TRBJ usage was alike in naive CXCR3-negative and CXCR3-positive cells but differed in memory cells. CXCR3-positive naive cells had more hydrophobic TRB CDR3s than CXCR3-negative naive cells.

This CDR3 region has 14 residues. Germline-derived CDR1 and CDR2 are SGHDN and FVKESK. In regard to this clonotype: No antigen is known for it.

The libraries of TRB cDNA were constructed through 5' RACE using UMI labels. TCRdb reprocessed the 5' RACE reads; each CDR3 protein has one entry and no DNA is given. Its listing shows 65,000 to 95,000 distinct CDR3 sequences. The sequenced sample was naive CXCR3- CD8+ T cells from blood. Stated subset: CD45RO-CCR7+CD27+CD95- naive CD8+ T cells lacking CXCR3 (TNR3-). This receptor was obtained from a human donor in good health. Some clones in this sample may be carry-over from other donors' samples. The chain carries TRBV14 and TRBJ2-3. CDR3 sequence reads: CASSQFGGTDTQYF. Complete variable domain (other parts from reference TRBV14 and TRBJ2-3): EAGVTQFPSHSVIEKGQTVTLRCDPISGHDNLYWYRRVMGKEIKFLLHFVKESKQDESGMPNNRFLAERTGGTYSTLKVQPAELEDSGVYFCASSQFGGTDTQYFGPGTRLTVL.